Below are 16 T cell receptor beta chains sequenced from a single sample in a study of T cells in Graves' hyperthyroidism and ophthalmopathy. Amplified TCR beta CDR3 regions came from RNA transcripts. In the first-round RT-PCR of the TCR CDR3, the HTBI primer set was used. From the multiplex PCR reads, TCRdb called clonotypes with MiXCR, one entry per CDR3 protein. The sample yields 250,000 to 300,000 distinct CDR3 sequences, roughly 15% seen once. What was sequenced was blood. These receptors all stem from a woman in her forties with Graves' hyperthyroidism.

This clonotype was seen only a few times. The chain joins TRBV27 to TRBJ1-1, with D possibly matching TRBD1 (5 bases). CDR1 MNHEY and CDR2 SMNVEV come from the germline V gene (reference sequence). This CDR3 region has 16 residues. Trimming removed 4 bases from V and 7 bases from J, with 22 bases in between. CDR3 region: CASSSPPFGGEGEAFF. The CDR3 DNA reads as TGTGCCAGCAGTTCACCCCCTTTTGGGGGGGAAGGTGAAGCTTTCTTT.

This clonotype was picked up many times. The chain combines TRBV20-1 with TRBJ1-1; TRBD1 might be the D (6 bases). The length of the CDR3 is 13 residues. From germline, CDR1 is DFQATT and CDR2 SNEGSKA (reference sequence). Trimming took 3 bases from V and 6 from J, leaving 14 bases between them. CDR3 bases: TGCAGTGCTAGGGCCACAGGGTTTGCTGAAGCTTTCTTT. This codes for CSARATGFAEAFF.

This clonotype was seen many times. The genes are TRBV11-3 and TRBJ2-1; TRBD2 agrees at 10 bases. The CDR3 extends over 15 amino acids. The germline gives CDR1 SGHNT, CDR2 YENEEA. Trimming removed 3 bases from V and 7 bases from J; junction bases left unmatched: 6. The CDR3 reads CASSFRTSGGNEQFF. In DNA form, the CDR3 reads TGTGCCAGCAGCTTTAGGACTAGCGGAGGGAATGAGCAGTTCTTC. Using reference TRBV11-3 and TRBJ2-1 for the parts outside the CDR3, the full variable domain is EAGVVQSPRYKIIEKKQPVAFWCNPISGHNTLYWYLQNLGQGPELLIRYENEEAVDDSQLPKDRFSAERLKGVDSTLKIQPAELGDSAVYLCASSFRTSGGNEQFFGPGTRLTVL.

This clonotype was seen many times. The chain couples TRBV6-1 to TRBJ1-1; TRBD1 might be the D (5 bases). Between the trimmed V and J ends, which lost 4 bases and 3 bases, there was a span of 12 bases. CDR1 MNHNS and CDR2 SASEGT come from the germline V gene. The CDR3 contains 14 residues. This CDR3 reads CASSGIGDYTEAFF. The DNA of the CDR3 is TGTGCCAGCAGTGGAATAGGGGATTACACTGAAGCTTTCTTT.

This clonotype has ten or more counts. The chain uses TRBV12-3 or TRBV12-4 and TRBJ1-1, with D maybe TRBD1 (6 bases). Between the trimmed V and J ends, which lost 3 bases and 4 bases, there was a span of 12 bases. The CDR3 runs to 14 residues. The CDR3 region is CASSFEGGATEAFF. The CDR3, as DNA: TGTGCCAGCAGTTTTGAGGGGGGGGCCACTGAAGCTTTCTTT.

The chain couples TRBV19 to TRBJ2-1; possibly TRBD2 for D (5 bases). The CDR3 has 16 amino acids. The germline gives CDR1 LNHDA, CDR2 SQIVND (reference sequence). The germline V and J ends were trimmed by 3 bases and 1 base, with 13 bases remaining between them. The CDR3 region is CASSMGGGGSYNEQFF. CDR3 in DNA: TGTGCCAGTAGTATGGGCGGAGGAGGTTCCTACAATGAGCAGTTCTTC.

This clonotype has a count of ten or more. J is TRBJ2-7 and V is TRBV28; 7 nucleotides align to TRBD2. J lost 3 bases, V lost 4 bases, and 9 bases had no gene match. This CDR3 region has 15 residues. Germline V gene lookup returns CDR1 MDHEN and CDR2 SYDVKM. CDR3 amino acids: CASSSGGPLVYEQYF. CDR3 bases: TGTGCCAGCAGTTCGGGGGGACCCCTTGTCTACGAGCAGTACTTC. The variable domain in full, with the rest retrieved from reference TRBV28 and TRBJ2-7, is DVKVTQSSRYLVKRTGEKVFLECVQDMDHENMFWYRQDPGLGLRLIYFSYDVKMKEKGDIPEGYSVSREKKERFSLILESASTNQTSMYLCASSSGGPLVYEQYFGPGTRLTVT.

The sample holds many counts of this clonotype. The chain combines TRBV12-3 or TRBV12-4 with TRBJ2-1; TRBD2 aligns across 13 bases. Losses at the gene ends were 7 bases for V and 9 bases for J; bases not matched to a gene: 6. This CDR3 comprises 14 residues. The CDR3 coding sequence is TGTGCCAGCATACTAGCGGGAGGGCCGCGTGAGCAGTTCTTC. Protein: CASILAGGPREQFF.

This clonotype was recorded at least ten times. The J gene is TRBJ2-2, the V gene TRBV9, with 12 bases aligning to TRBD1. Germline CDR1 SGDLS, CDR2 YYNGEE. The J segment lost 6 bases and the V segment lost 4 bases, leaving 7 bases of the junction unmatched. There are 16 residues in the CDR3. CDR3 amino acids: CASSRDRGRRAGELFF. In nucleotides, the CDR3 is TGTGCCAGCAGCCGGGACAGGGGGCGGAGGGCCGGGGAGCTGTTTTTT.

The table lists this clonotype with many counts. V gene TRBV11-2 combines with J gene TRBJ1-1; D uncertain. V dropped 2 bases and J dropped 1 base, with 8 bases sitting between them. CDR1 and CDR2 from the germline V gene are SGHAT and FQNNGV. CDR3 size: 14 residues. The CDR3 region is CASSLFGPNTEAFF. In nucleotides, the CDR3 is TGTGCCAGCAGCTTATTTGGCCCGAACACTGAAGCTTTCTTT.

There are many counts of this clonotype. The V call is TRBV20-1, the J call TRBJ1-1; D not resolved. Deletions cut 7 bases from V and 1 base from J, with 10 bases between. The CDR3 is 12 amino acids. In germline, CDR1 is DFQATT, CDR2 SNEGSKA (reference sequence). This chain's CDR3 is CSVKKPNTEAFF. The CDR3 DNA reads as TGCAGTGTCAAGAAGCCGAACACTGAAGCTTTCTTT.

This clonotype was counted many times. This rearrangement joins TRBV27 to TRBJ2-7, with TRBD2 matching 7 bases. The CDR3 consists of 14 residues. With 6 bases clipped from V and 4 bases from J, the junction kept 9 bases outside the gene matches. CDR1 and CDR2 (germline): MNHEY, SMNVEV (reference sequence). The CDR3: CASSTSDNQYEQYF. The DNA of the CDR3 is TGTGCCAGCAGCACTAGCGATAACCAATACGAGCAGTACTTC.

The CDR3 loop is CASSQRSGMDEQYF. In nucleotides, the CDR3 is TGTGCCAGCAGCCAACGCAGCGGGATGGACGAGCAGTACTTC. The chain couples TRBV3-1 to TRBJ2-7; TRBD2 agrees at 7 bases. Germline assignment: CDR1 LGHDT and CDR2 YNNKEL (reference sequence). Losses at the gene ends were 2 bases for V and 5 bases for J; bases not matched to a gene: 6. This CDR3 spans 14 amino acids.

In this sample, this clonotype turned up many times. The chain recombines TRBV5-1 with TRBJ1-2; D perhaps matches TRBD1 (5 bases). Trimming took 4 bases from V and 3 from J, leaving 10 bases between them. In germline, CDR1 is SGHRS, CDR2 YFSETQ. The length of the CDR3 is 13 residues. CDR3 loop: CASSLDTDYGYTF. DNA for the CDR3: TGCGCCAGCAGCCTGGACACAGACTATGGCTACACCTTC.

V gene TRBV7-9 combines with J gene TRBJ2-7, with D unresolved. V was pared by 0 bases and J by 4 bases, with 16 bases between. Per the germline V gene, CDR1 is SEHNR and CDR2 is FQNEAQ (reference sequence). This CDR3 spans 16 amino acids. CDR3 DNA: TGTGCCAGCAGCTTAGCGCGAGGTCCGGGCCTATACGAGCAGTACTTC. Amino acid sequence: CASSLARGPGLYEQYF.

The chain links TRBV28 to TRBJ2-3; D is uncertain. The CDR3 spans 12 residues. Trimming stripped 6 bases from V and 6 bases from J, with 10 bases between. Germline loops: CDR1 MDHEN, CDR2 SYDVKM. The CDR3 loop reads CASSYDRDTQYF. CDR3 bases: TGTGCCAGCAGCTACGACCGGGATACGCAGTATTTT.